The TCR beta chain described here comes from a study of read filtering for tumor transcriptome and immune sequencing. Whole-study findings and limits: Sorted CD138-negative bone marrow cells were not purified T cells.

Trimming took off 4 bases at V and 0 bases at J, with 7 bases between the two ends. The germline CDR1 and CDR2 sequences are MNHEY and SVGAGI. The CDR3 has 15 residues. The library was built from approximately 400 ng RNA with molecular barcoded adaptors for alpha/delta and beta/gamma chains. TCRdb analysed the reads with MiXCR anew, one entry per CDR3 protein. The sample shows about 45,000 distinct CDR3 sequences, 20% of them seen only once. This clonotype appeared many times. Its antigen is still unknown. The sequence was collected from a donor at least 40 years old with multiple myeloma. The chain has TRBV6-5 and TRBJ2-6, with D unclear. The material sequenced was a population of CD138-negative cells sorted from bone marrow. The CDR3 DNA follows: TGTGCCAGCAGTTCTCGGATCTCTGGGGCCAACGTCCTGACTTTC. It specifies CASSSRISGANVLTF.